This T cell receptor (beta chain) was sequenced during a study of regulatory T cells. Study-wide findings and caveats: In CD3G-deficient patients, conventional CD4+ T cells were enriched for hydrophobic CDR3 residues at positions 6 and 7. In patients, unique TRB V-J pairs were restricted and V/J usage skewed, especially in Tregs.

In regard to this clone: What it binds is not known.

The primer mix had 52 TRBV and 13 TRBJ primers. The method was immunoSEQ multiplex PCR; TCRdb's version includes in-frame clones alone and lacks a portion of them. The table lists under 30,000 clones, over 75% of them singletons. Every patient with CD3G deficiency had evidence of autoimmunity. Patients aged 2 to 39 years had fewer naive T cells. Regulatory (CD25-high CD127-low) and conventional (CD25-low CD127-high) CD4+ T cells were sorted separately. The specimen sequenced was conventional CD4+ T cells sorted from blood. This TCR was recovered from a child younger than 18 with CD3G deficiency.

The CDR3 protein is CASSFRTGTYEQYF. Written as DNA, the CDR3 is TGTGCCAGCAGTTTTAGGACAGGGACCTACGAGCAGTACTTC. This chain connects TRBV28 to TRBJ2-7, with 8 positions matching TRBD1. Per the germline V gene, CDR1 is MDHEN and CDR2 is SYDVKM. V was pared by 3 bases and J by 2 bases, with 3 bases of the junction left unmatched. The CDR3 has 14 residues.